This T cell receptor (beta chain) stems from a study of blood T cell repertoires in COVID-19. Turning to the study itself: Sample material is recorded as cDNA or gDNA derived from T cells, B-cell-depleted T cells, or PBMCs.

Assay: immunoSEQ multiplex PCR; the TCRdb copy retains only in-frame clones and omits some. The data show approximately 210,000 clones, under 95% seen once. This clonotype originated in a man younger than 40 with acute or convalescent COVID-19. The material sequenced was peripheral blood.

CDR3 sequence (DNA): TGCGCCAGCAGCTATAGTACTGGGGCCAACGTCCTGACTTTC. Protein product: CASSYSTGANVLTF. This chain connects TRBV5-1 to TRBJ2-6; D gene unclear. Looked up from germline, CDR1 is SGHRS and CDR2 is YFSETQ. The germline V and J ends were trimmed by 3 bases and 2 bases, with 6 bases remaining between them. The length of the CDR3 is 14 residues.